Listed here is a single T cell receptor (beta chain). The data derive from a study of OX40 agonist ivuxolimab in advanced cancers. This CDR3 is 14 amino acids long. CDR1 is SGHKS and CDR2 is YYEKEE in the germline V gene (reference sequence). V dropped 2 bases and J dropped 4; count of bases not matched to a gene: 5. Sequenced by immunoSEQ multiplex PCR; TCRdb stores in-frame clones only, minus some. Counted here are about 83,000 clones, around 80% occurring once; the ten biggest clones make up under 2%. This clonotype originated in an adult with an advanced solid tumor such as melanoma, head and neck, liver or kidney cancer. The sequences come from CD4+ or CD8+ T cells sorted from blood, collected in a trial of the OX40 agonist ivuxolimab. The chain carries TRBV5-5 and TRBJ2-7; 8 bases map to TRBD1. The chain's CDR3 is CASSFRQGMYEQYF. The CDR3 nucleotides read TGTGCCAGCAGCTTTAGACAGGGGATGTACGAGCAGTACTTC. Together with reference TRBV5-5 and TRBJ2-7, the CDR3 gives the full variable domain: DAGVTQSPTHLIKTRGQQVTLRCSPISGHKSVSWYQQVLGQGPQFIFQYYEKEERGRGNFPDRFSARQFPNYSSELNVNALLLGDSALYLCASSFRQGMYEQYFGPGTRLTVT.